Below, 26 T cell receptor beta chains from the same sample are listed, as sequenced in a study of cytomegalovirus exposure and HLA in healthy donors. The PCR ran on 60 Vbeta and 13 Jbeta primers. Profiling relied on immunoSEQ multiplex PCR, and the TCRdb table lists in-frame clones only, not all of them. Found here are 130,000 to 150,000 clones, about 78% of them singletons; the top ten hold around 7%. The sequenced sample consisted of PBMCs. The receptors stem from a man in his forties or fifties in good health and CMV-seropositive.

The chain has TRBV18 and TRBJ1-3, with D perhaps TRBD1 (5 bases). V shed 0 bases and J shed 0 bases, with 9 bases lying between them. Germline-derived CDR1 and CDR2 are KGHSH and LQKENI. The CDR3 runs 16 residues. The DNA for the CDR3 is TGTGCCAGCTCACCACCAGGGGTCCGCTCTGGAAACACCATATATTTT. This encodes CASSPPGVRSGNTIYF.

This clone was recorded a few times. The chain is built from TRBV10-1 and TRBJ1-3; D ambiguous. Per the germline V gene, CDR1 is WNHNN and CDR2 is SYGVQD (reference sequence). The CDR3 covers 13 residues. V was pared by 2 bases and J by 1 base, with 3 bases between. The CDR3 reads CASSERSGNTIYF. The CDR3 DNA sequence: TGCGCCAGCAGTGAGCGGTCTGGAAACACCATATATTTT.

The chain carries TRBV19 and TRBJ2-5, with D perhaps TRBD1 (5 bases). CDR3 length equals 16 residues. CDR1 is LNHDA and CDR2 is SQIVND in the germline V gene (reference sequence). The ends were cut back, 1 base at V and 1 base at J, with 13 bases in the middle. The CDR3 sequence is CASSIGGKFFQETQYF. The CDR3, as DNA: TGTGCCAGTAGTATAGGGGGCAAGTTCTTCCAAGAGACCCAGTACTTC. Using reference TRBV19 and TRBJ2-5 for the parts outside the CDR3, the full variable domain is DGGITQSPKYLFRKEGQNVTLSCEQNLNHDAMYWYRQDPGQGLRLIYYSQIVNDFQKGDIAEGYSVSREKKESFPLTVTSAQKNPTAFYLCASSIGGKFFQETQYFGPGTRLLVL.

This chain uses TRBV19 with TRBJ1-1, with D unclear. CDR3 size: 14 residues. Germline V gene sequence: CDR1 LNHDA, CDR2 SQIVND (reference sequence). V lost 5 bases and J lost 1, with 11 bases in between. This CDR3 reads CASSPDIQNTEAFF. DNA for the CDR3: TGTGCCAGTAGTCCCGACATCCAGAACACTGAAGCTTTCTTT.

The gene calls are TRBV28 and TRBJ1-2, with no clear D. The CDR3 is 12 amino acids. From germline, CDR1 is MDHEN and CDR2 SYDVKM. V lost 7 bases and J lost 6, with 12 bases in between. The CDR3 here is CASTAIADGYTF. The CDR3 nucleotides read TGTGCCAGCACCGCCATAGCTGATGGCTACACCTTC.

This clone was observed a few times. The CDR3 coding sequence is TGTGCCAGCAGTGCCACCGACAGCGTACATGGCTACACCTTC. This encodes CASSATDSVHGYTF. The V gene is TRBV6-1, the J gene TRBJ1-2; a possible D gene is TRBD1 (5 bases). V lost 4 bases to trimming and J lost 6 bases, with 15 bases between them. This CDR3 has 14 amino acids. Germline loops: CDR1 MNHNS, CDR2 SASEGT.

This chain uses TRBV6-5 with TRBJ1-2; perhaps TRBD1 as D (5 bases). Trimming cost V 2 bases and J 6 bases, with 16 bases left between them. Germline V gives CDR1 MNHEY, CDR2 SVGAGI. This CDR3 is built from 15 residues. CDR3 sequence: CASSYGQGVGHGYTF. CDR3 nucleotides: TGTGCCAGCAGTTACGGCCAGGGTGTAGGTCATGGCTACACCTTC.

This chain connects TRBV5-1 to TRBJ2-3, with TRBD2 matching 9 bases. Germline V gene data show CDR1 as SGHRS and CDR2 as YFSETQ. Trimming cost V 0 bases and J 2 bases; bases outside gene matches: 4. CDR3 length: 16 residues. DNA for the CDR3: TGCGCCAGCAGCTTGGTTTTAGCGGGGGACACAGATACGCAGTATTTT. This sequence encodes CASSLVLAGDTDTQYF.

J is TRBJ2-4 and V is TRBV28; D unresolved. V lost 6 bases and J 0 bases, leaving 18 bases between the germline ends. The CDR3 is made up of 17 amino acids. Germline V lookup: CDR1 MDHEN, CDR2 SYDVKM. The CDR3 loop is CASSPGRELLAKNIQYF. In nucleotides, the CDR3 is TGTGCCAGCAGCCCTGGGCGAGAATTACTAGCCAAAAACATTCAGTACTTC.

CDR3 amino acids: CASSTQGADYEQYF. The CDR3 bases are TGTGCCAGTAGTACCCAGGGGGCGGACTACGAGCAGTACTTC. The chain employs TRBV19 and TRBJ2-7; 8 nucleotides match TRBD1. V trimming: 4 bases; J trimming: 3 bases; junction bases outside the gene matches: 5. Germline V lookup: CDR1 LNHDA, CDR2 SQIVND (reference sequence). The CDR3 loop spans 14 amino acids.

The chain joins TRBV5-1 to TRBJ1-5; 7 nucleotides match TRBD1. The CDR3 runs 13 residues. The V and J ends lost 4 bases and 13 bases, in that order; junction bases with no gene match: 11. In germline, CDR1 is SGHRS, CDR2 YFSETQ. The CDR3 DNA is TGCGCCAGCAGCCAAAAATGGGACAGTCCTCAGCATTTT. Its protein is CASSQKWDSPQHF.

The chain is built from TRBV2 and TRBJ2-7; D is perhaps TRBD2 (5 bases). Trimming stripped 8 bases from V and 4 bases from J, with 12 bases between. CDR3 size: 12 residues. Per the germline V gene, CDR1 is SNHLY and CDR2 is FYNNEI. CDR3 residues: CASFKEVYEQYF. In DNA, the CDR3 is TGTGCCAGCTTCAAGGAGGTGTACGAGCAGTACTTC.

V gene TRBV27 combines with J gene TRBJ1-2; 8 bases are shared with TRBD1. This CDR3 has 14 residues. The germline V gene has CDR1 MNHEY and CDR2 SMNVEV (reference sequence). V shed 6 bases, J shed 3 bases, and the junction held 6 bases outside the gene matches. The CDR3 DNA is TGTGCCAGCAGCCCCGGGGACAGGTACTATGGCTACACCTTC. Residues: CASSPGDRYYGYTF.

The rearrangement joins TRBV5-1 to TRBJ2-3; 11 bases match TRBD2. Trimming at V came to 0 bases and at J to 4 bases, leaving 4 bases not matched to a gene. The germline V gene encodes CDR1 SGHRS and CDR2 YFSETQ. There are 16 residues in the CDR3. CDR3 sequence (DNA): TGCGCCAGCAGCTTGGAGGTAGCGGGGGGGTCAGATACGCAGTATTTT. Translated: CASSLEVAGGSDTQYF.

The V call is TRBV6-5, the J call TRBJ2-7, with 8 bases identical to TRBD1. V was clipped by 3 bases and J by 1 base; unmatched bases: 5. The CDR3 sequence is 15 residues long. The germline CDR1 and CDR2 sequences are MNHEY and SVGAGI. The CDR3 spells CASSYTGQGSYEQYF. The CDR3 nucleotides read TGTGCCAGCAGTTATACCGGACAGGGATCCTACGAGCAGTACTTC.

The chain joins TRBV7-2 to TRBJ2-5, with 8 bases fitting TRBD2. The CDR3 is 14 amino acids. With V trimmed by 3 bases and J by 4 bases, 4 bases remained unmatched. Germline-derived CDR1 and CDR2 are SGHTA and FQGNSA. CDR3 residues: CASSFGGAGETQYF. CDR3 DNA: TGTGCCAGCAGCTTCGGGGGGGCAGGAGAGACCCAGTACTTC.

This sequence joins TRBV6-6 and TRBJ2-5, with TRBD2 matching 9 bases. CDR1 and CDR2 from the germline V gene are MNHNY and SVGAGI (reference sequence). The ends lost 4 bases at V and 4 bases at J; junction bases unmatched: 7. There are 15 residues in the CDR3. Here the CDR3 reads CASSSSLSGRETQYF. CDR3 DNA: TGTGCCAGCAGTTCATCCCTTAGCGGGAGAGAGACCCAGTACTTC.

The V gene is TRBV5-4, the J gene TRBJ1-2; D remains unclear. Deletions cut 0 bases from V and 1 base from J, with 10 bases between. This CDR3 comprises 15 residues. Germline V gene lookup returns CDR1 SGHNT and CDR2 YYREEE (reference sequence). The CDR3 spells CASSLVGRGNYGYTF. DNA for the CDR3: TGTGCCAGCAGCTTGGTCGGTCGGGGTAACTATGGCTACACCTTC.

The chain employs TRBV7-9 and TRBJ2-7; possibly TRBD2 for D (5 bases). CDR3 length equals 13 residues. Trimming took off 3 bases at V and 0 bases at J, with 6 bases between the two ends. Germline CDR1 is SEHNR and CDR2 is FQNEAQ (reference sequence). The CDR3 protein is CASSLGVSYEQYF. CDR3 in DNA: TGTGCCAGCAGCTTGGGAGTCTCCTACGAGCAGTACTTC.

The chain recombines TRBV6-5 with TRBJ2-7, with 8 bases lining up with TRBD1. The germline V gene encodes CDR1 MNHEY and CDR2 SVGAGI. After removal of 4 bases from V and 6 bases from J, the junction contained 5 bases not matched to a gene. The CDR3 has 13 amino acids. CDR3 nucleotide sequence: TGTGCCAGCAGTTTTAAACAGGGGGGCGAGCAGTACTTC. Translation: CASSFKQGGEQYF.

The V gene is TRBV6-6, the J gene TRBJ2-7; 8 positions match TRBD1. Germline V CDR1 and CDR2: MNHNY, SVGAGI (reference sequence). The CDR3 is 13 residues long. The junction had 4 bases not matched to a gene; V was cut back by 6 bases and J by 3 bases. CDR3 in DNA: TGTGCCAGCAGCCGTGACAGGGGCTACGAGCAGTACTTC. Encoded protein: CASSRDRGYEQYF.

The chain recombines TRBV6-5 with TRBJ1-4; D remains ambiguous. The CDR3 is 12 residues long. With 3 bases removed from V and 8 bases from J, the gap between germline ends came to 7 bases. Germline lookup yields CDR1 MNHEY and CDR2 SVGAGI. The CDR3 is CASSYPGEKLFF. The CDR3 region has the DNA TGTGCCAGCAGTTATCCAGGAGAAAAACTGTTTTTT.

The chain is built from TRBV4-1 and TRBJ1-4, with D hard to call. Looked up from germline, CDR1 is MGHRA and CDR2 is YSYEKL. This CDR3 comprises 13 residues. V lost 4 bases to trimming and J lost 12 bases, with 15 bases between them. CDR3 bases: TGCGCCAGCAGCCTCACCGGGTCGCTCGAACTGTTTTTT. It codes for CASSLTGSLELFF.

The chain combines TRBV5-6 with TRBJ2-7; a weak D match, TRBD1 (5 bases). The CDR3 spans 13 residues. The V end was cut by 1 base, the J end by 2 bases, with 7 bases between. CDR1 and CDR2 (germline): SGHDT, YYEEEE. CDR3 amino acids: CASSLLQAYEQYF. CDR3 sequence (DNA): TGTGCCAGCAGCTTGCTACAGGCCTACGAGCAGTACTTC. Combining the CDR3 with reference TRBV5-6 and TRBJ2-7 gives the whole variable domain DAGVTQSPTHLIKTRGQQVTLRCSPKSGHDTVSWYQQALGQGPQFIFQYYEEEERQRGNFPDRFSGHQFPNYSSELNVNALLLGDSALYLCASSLLQAYEQYFGPGTRLTVT.

The chain links TRBV19 to TRBJ2-2; 7 nucleotides agree with TRBD2. This CDR3 contains 17 residues. V gave up 8 bases and J gave up 0 bases; unmatched junction bases: 12. Germline V gives CDR1 LNHDA, CDR2 SQIVND (reference sequence). CDR3 nucleotides: TGTGCCAGTTCAAAAGGGACGGGGGGACCGAACACCGGGGAGCTGTTTTTT. Its translation: CASSKGTGGPNTGELFF.

The chain joins TRBV5-4 to TRBJ2-5; 7 bases are shared with TRBD2. Unmatched junction bases numbered 6, after V lost 2 bases and J lost 2 bases. CDR3 size: 15 residues. Germline CDR1 SGHNT, CDR2 YYREEE (reference sequence). DNA for the CDR3: TGTGCCAGCAGCTTTGCAGCGGGGACGCAAGAGACCCAGTACTTC. This translates into CASSFAAGTQETQYF.